The entry that follows covers one T cell receptor (beta chain) sequence. This clone was counted a single time. Its recognized antigen is unknown. There are no base qualities to consult, and no much larger clone falls within one base. This sample is part of a study of control samples from healthy donors and cancer patients (dated by TCRdb to 2020 to 2021). From the cysteine up to the phenylalanine, the CDR3 has a length of 15 residues. Just the 45-base CDR3 DNA is kept, in frame starting at base 1. V and J lose 0 bases and 8 bases, and a span of 15 bases separates them. The germline V gene supplies CDR1 SGDLS and CDR2 YYNGEE. Libraries came from the immunoSEQ multiplex PCR assay. TCRdb obtained this table from immuneACCESS and retained in-frame rearrangements with V and J assigned. These tables miss some clones; where compared with another copy, unresolved V genes account for less than half of the shortfall, and the remainder is unexplained. The sample table lists about 89,000 clones, approximately 86% of them with a count of one. 21% of the sample lies in the top ten.

Recombination joined TRBV9 with TRBJ2-1; the best D guess is TRBD1, with 6 bases matching. The clonotype was recovered from a man aged 25 to 40 in good health. Specimen: blood. The CDR3 region reads CASSVAQGEKDEQFF. The DNA is TGTGCCAGCAGCGTAGCACAGGGCGAAAAAGATGAGCAGTTCTTC.